A single sample is the source of the 15 T cell receptor beta chains below, sequenced in a study of blood T cells in healthy people across ages (dated by TCRdb to between 2014 and 2017). Libraries were constructed by 5' RACE. The sequencer listed for this sample is Illumina HiSeq 2500. A second PCR of roughly 7 to 11 cycles was run with a J-beta primer mix and a sample-barcoded 5' primer. TCRdb trimmed the raw reads at Q25, called clones with MiXCR and kept productive beta chains. Each entry merges the rows of one CDR3 protein and shows their most common DNA and genes. The sample yields around 1.5 million distinct CDR3 sequences; around 36% were counted once. The top ten constitute approximately 10% of the sample. Sequencing was carried out using blood. Source of these receptors: a woman aged 25 to 39 in good health.

The chain has TRBV20-1 and TRBJ2-2, with 9 bases fitting TRBD2. This CDR3 has 16 residues. Germline CDR1 DFQATT, CDR2 SNEGSKA (reference sequence). The junction had 7 bases not matched to a gene; V was cut back by 0 bases and J by 5 bases. The CDR3 coding sequence is TGCAGTGCTAGAGATAGTCGGCTAGCGGGGACCGGGGAGCTGTTTTTT. Protein product: CSARDSRLAGTGELFF.

In its sample, this clonotype was seen many times. The chain links TRBV20-1 to TRBJ2-7, with 7 positions matching TRBD2. CDR1 and CDR2 (germline): DFQATT, SNEGSKA (reference sequence). V shed 5 bases and J 0 bases; nucleotides not matched to a gene: 4. CDR3 size: 13 residues. In DNA, the CDR3 is TGCAGTGCTCCACGGACTAGCTCCTACGAGCAGTACTTC. Residues: CSAPRTSSYEQYF.

This chain joins TRBV5-1 and TRBJ1-3; D is uncertain. Germline CDR1 reads SGHRS; CDR2 reads YFSETQ. V dropped 3 bases and J dropped 0 bases, with 4 bases sitting between them. The CDR3 loop spans 13 amino acids. The CDR3 sequence: CASSSSSGNTIYF. The CDR3, as DNA: TGCGCCAGCAGCTCCTCCTCTGGAAACACCATATATTTT.

This rearrangement joins TRBV9 to TRBJ2-7; D is unresolved. V lost 3 bases and J lost 2, with 12 bases in between. Germline V lookup: CDR1 SGDLS, CDR2 YYNGEE. The CDR3 totals 14 residues. CDR3 sequence: CASSAGGGTYEQYF. The CDR3 DNA follows: TGTGCCAGCAGCGCCGGTGGTGGAACCTACGAGCAGTACTTC. The full variable domain, its missing parts supplied by reference TRBV9 and TRBJ2-7, is DSGVTQTPKHLITATGQRVTLRCSPRSGDLSVYWYQQSLDQGLQFLIQYYNGEERAKGNILERFSAQQFPDLHSELNLSSLELGDSALYFCASSAGGGTYEQYFGPGTRLTVT.

This clonotype came up a few times. The chain is built from TRBV28 and TRBJ2-3, with 7 nucleotides matching TRBD2. The CDR3 has 16 amino acids. Germline V gene sequence: CDR1 MDHEN, CDR2 SYDVKM. The V and J ends lost 5 bases and 0 bases, in that order; junction bases with no gene match: 8. CDR3 protein: CASSGDLAASTDTQYF. The CDR3 coding sequence is TGTGCCAGCAGTGGAGATCTAGCGGCTAGCACAGATACGCAGTATTTT.

The chain joins TRBV4-1 to TRBJ1-3, with D possibly matching TRBD1 (5 bases). V was trimmed by 1 base and J by 4 bases, leaving 14 bases between them. Per germline, CDR1 MGHRA and CDR2 YSYEKL. The CDR3 is made up of 16 amino acids. In DNA, the CDR3 is TGCGCCAGCAGCCAAGCATCAAAGGGGTTGGGAAACACCATATATTTT. Amino acid sequence: CASSQASKGLGNTIYF.

This clonotype has at least ten counts. This chain links TRBV5-1 with TRBJ2-1, with D possibly TRBD2 on 5 matching bases. With 0 bases removed from V and 4 bases from J, the gap between germline ends came to 14 bases. This CDR3 is 16 amino acids long. Germline values: CDR1 SGHRS, CDR2 YFSETQ. The CDR3 DNA is TGCGCCAGCAGCTTGGCATCGTGGACTCGGTACAATGAGCAGTTCTTC. Encoded protein: CASSLASWTRYNEQFF. The full variable domain, its missing parts supplied by reference TRBV5-1 and TRBJ2-1, is KAGVTQTPRYLIKTRGQQVTLSCSPISGHRSVSWYQQTPGQGLQFLFEYFSETQRNKGNFPGRFSGRQFSNSRSEMNVSTLELGDSALYLCASSLASWTRYNEQFFGPGTRLTVL.

The chain has TRBV20-1 and TRBJ1-1, with TRBD1 identical over 9 bases. V gave up 5 bases and J gave up 4 bases; unmatched junction bases: 8. The V gene's germline CDR1 is DFQATT and CDR2 SNEGSKA (reference sequence). The CDR3 has 14 residues. The CDR3 spells CSAARQGVGTEAFF. Here the CDR3 DNA reads TGCAGTGCTGCACGACAGGGGGTGGGCACTGAAGCTTTCTTT.

This clonotype turned up a few times. The chain employs TRBV5-6 and TRBJ2-7, with D possibly matching TRBD1 (6 bases). The CDR3 spans 14 residues. CDR1 SGHDT and CDR2 YYEEEE come from the germline V gene. Trimming took off 4 bases at V and 10 bases at J, with 21 bases between the two ends. The CDR3 DNA is TGTGCCAGCAGCCCCGGAACTACAGGGCGCACCCAGTACTTC. Amino acid sequence: CASSPGTTGRTQYF.

The V and J genes are TRBV27 and TRBJ2-1; TRBD2 matches 11 bases. Germline CDR1 and CDR2: MNHEY and SMNVEV (reference sequence). Germline trimming cut 5 bases from V and 5 bases from J; bases unmatched to any gene: 5. The CDR3 extends over 15 amino acids. The CDR3 coding sequence is TGTGCCAGCAGTCCTTCTAGCGGGGGGAACAATGAGCAGTTCTTC. Protein product: CASSPSSGGNNEQFF.

This chain links TRBV5-1 with TRBJ2-5; 8 positions match TRBD1. Trimming took 0 bases from V and 11 from J; bases not matched to a gene: 12. Germline CDR1 and CDR2: SGHRS and YFSETQ. The CDR3 extends over 15 amino acids. CDR3 nucleotide sequence: TGCGCCAGCAGCTTGGAGGGACAGGCCTACAATGAGCAGTACTTC. Translating gives CASSLEGQAYNEQYF.

This clonotype came up a few times. The chain combines TRBV10-3 with TRBJ2-5; 9 nucleotides align to TRBD1. CDR1 is ENHRY and CDR2 is SYGVKD in the germline V gene. Trimming cost V 7 bases and J 5 bases; bases outside gene matches: 11. This CDR3 is 15 amino acids long. CDR3 region: CAIKIGQGPPETQYF. DNA of the CDR3: TGTGCCATCAAGATCGGACAGGGGCCCCCCGAGACCCAGTACTTC.

Comments on this clonotype: This may stem from a read error, because a much larger clone lies one nucleotide away. The rearrangement uses TRBV7-2 and TRBJ2-3, with TRBD2 matching 11 bases. The CDR3 consists of 15 residues. J was trimmed by 6 bases and V by 0 bases; bases with no gene match: 2. Germline CDR1 SGHTA, CDR2 FQGNSA. The DNA for the CDR3 is TGTGCCAGCAGCTTAGCTAGCGGGAGGGGTGATACGCAGTATTTT. Protein: CASSLASGRGDTQYF. The full variable domain, with the rest looked up from reference TRBV7-2 and TRBJ2-3, is GAGVSQSPSNKVTEKGKDVELRCDPISGHTALYWYRQSLGQGLEFLIYFQGNSAPDKSGLPSDRFSAERTGGSVSTLTIQRTQQEDSAVYLCASSLASGRGDTQYFGPGTRLTVL.

This sequence joins TRBV6-5 and TRBJ1-2; tentatively, D is TRBD1 (6 bases). The CDR3 loop spans 13 amino acids. V was shortened by 5 bases and J by 8 bases, with 15 bases between the two germline ends. Germline lookup yields CDR1 MNHEY and CDR2 SVGAGI. CDR3 coding DNA: TGTGCCAGCAGTCAGGGACGGGGGCTCGGCTACACCTTC. Translated: CASSQGRGLGYTF.

The table lists this clonotype with a few counts. The genes are TRBV7-2 and TRBJ1-5; D unresolved. Germline V gene sequence: CDR1 SGHTA, CDR2 FQGNSA. The CDR3 loop spans 15 amino acids. V shed 5 bases and J shed 9 bases, with 20 bases lying between them. The DNA of the CDR3 is TGTGCCAGCAGCCGGGTAGCCCAGGACGGAGGGCCCCAGCATTTT. Translating it yields CASSRVAQDGGPQHF. Full variable domain (outside the CDR3, taken from reference TRBV7-2 and TRBJ1-5): GAGVSQSPSNKVTEKGKDVELRCDPISGHTALYWYRQSLGQGLEFLIYFQGNSAPDKSGLPSDRFSAERTGGSVSTLTIQRTQQEDSAVYLCASSRVAQDGGPQHFGDGTRLSIL.